This T cell receptor (beta chain) was profiled in a study of Graves' ophthalmopathy and Graves' hyperthyroidism. Someone took the PBMCs out of 10 ml of fresh peripheral blood. CDR3 regions of TCR beta were amplified from RNA transcripts. HTBI primers primed a first-round RT-PCR, and a second-round multiplex PCR followed. TCRdb analysed the multiplex PCR reads with MiXCR anew, one entry per CDR3 protein. The sample yields about 370,000 distinct CDR3 sequences, about 18% seen once. This clonotype occurred many times. CDR3 length: 16 residues. CDR1 and CDR2 from the germline V gene are MDHEN and SYDVKM. The TCR comes from an adult woman with stable Graves' hyperthyroidism. The sequenced sample consisted of peripheral blood. The V call is TRBV28, the J call TRBJ2-5, with TRBD2 identical over 7 bases. The DNA end is more similar to TRBJ2-4, so the J call may be wrong. In nucleotides, the CDR3 is TGTGCCAGCAGTTTATCCTCCGGGACTAACTTAAACATTCAGTACTTC. The encoded protein is CASSLSSGTNLNIQYF.